This TCR beta chain was sequenced during a study of T cells in localized non-small cell lung cancer. This table comes from immunoSEQ multiplex PCR, and its TCRdb copy is limited to in-frame clones, with some not included. Of a few thousand clones listed, less than 25% are singletons. Findings and limits, study-wide: Heterogeneity cannot be ruled out, as sequencing used one tumor region only. Longer survival (overall) was linked to higher T cell density in blood. Uninvolved neighboring lung showed the greatest T cell clonality, exceeding tumor. The appearance of a median about 60 of the top 100 tumor clones was seen in adjacent lung.

The CDR3 contains 16 residues. Trimming removed 0 bases at V and 0 bases at J, with 12 bases between. CDR1 and CDR2 (germline): LNHNV, YYDKDF (reference sequence). As regards this clone: Its antigen is not known.

Source: lung tumor tissue, taken before any cancer treatment. This TCR was recovered from a female donor of 60 years or more with stage I lung adenocarcinoma. V is TRBV15 and J is TRBJ2-7; D call uncertain. CDR3 region: CATSRDPRDGSYEQYF. The CDR3 bases are TGTGCCACCAGCAGAGATCCCCGAGACGGCTCCTACGAGCAGTACTTC.